These 17 T cell receptor beta chains were all obtained from the same sample, sequenced in a study of blood T cell repertoires in COVID-19 (TCRdb year 2020). The library was built by means of the immunoSEQ multiplex PCR assay. TCRdb carries this immuneACCESS record with in-frame sequences only. Its versions omit some clonotypes, under half of them owing to an unresolved V gene in the studies checked, with the rest unexplained. The sample table records 250,000 to 300,000 clones; 85% of these occur just once. Of the sample, 4.5% to 6% is held by the ten largest clones. Sequencing input: peripheral blood. The receptors shown here come from a man aged 45-65 years with active or convalescent COVID-19.

The rearrangement links TRBV25-1 to TRBJ2-1; tentative D call: TRBD2 (5 bases). The CDR3 has 13 amino acids. Trimming removed 6 bases from V and 4 bases from J, with 10 bases in between. The germline V gene encodes CDR1 MGHDK and CDR2 SYGVNS. In DNA, the CDR3 is TGTGCCAGCAGCTCCGGGATGTACAATGAGCAGTTCTTC. This encodes CASSSGMYNEQFF.

The rearrangement joins TRBV5-1 to TRBJ1-2; TRBD1 is a possible D gene (6 bases). V gave up 4 bases and J gave up 0 bases, with 10 bases separating them. This CDR3 has 14 amino acids. Germline CDR1 reads SGHRS; CDR2 reads YFSETQ. CDR3: CASSPGQSNYGYTF. Here the CDR3 DNA reads TGCGCCAGCAGCCCGGGACAATCTAACTATGGCTACACCTTC.

This chain joins TRBV3-1 (or the pseudogene TRBV3-2) and TRBJ2-7, with TRBD1 identical over 9 bases. The CDR3 has 14 residues. The J segment lost 5 bases and the V segment lost 2 bases, leaving 4 bases of the junction unmatched. In germline, CDR1 is LGHDT, CDR2 YNNKEL (reference sequence). The CDR3 spells CASSQYGQGNEQYF. The CDR3 DNA reads TGTGCCAGCAGCCAATATGGACAGGGGAACGAGCAGTACTTC.

The chain carries TRBV5-6 and TRBJ2-7; 8 bases are a match to TRBD1. The CDR3 spans 16 residues. J lost 4 bases, V lost 4 bases, and 13 bases had no gene match. Per the germline V gene, CDR1 is SGHDT and CDR2 is YYEEEE. Written as DNA, the CDR3 is TGTGCCAGCAGCAAGATGGGACAGGCGATGATTTACGAGCAGTACTTC. This codes for CASSKMGQAMIYEQYF.

V gene TRBV7-3 combines with J gene TRBJ2-1; perhaps TRBD1 as D (6 bases). Trimming pared 3 bases from V and 6 bases from J, leaving 12 bases between. Per the germline V gene, CDR1 is SGHTA and CDR2 is FQGTGA. The CDR3 extends over 14 amino acids. As DNA, the CDR3 is TGTGCCAGCAGCTTCCCGGGACAAAGCAATGAGCAGTTCTTC. It yields the protein CASSFPGQSNEQFF.

This rearrangement joins TRBV4-1 to TRBJ2-7; 7 bases are shared with TRBD1. J lost 7 bases, V lost 2 bases, and 8 bases had no gene match. Germline V gene data show CDR1 as MGHRA and CDR2 as YSYEKL. This CDR3 is built from 14 residues. CDR3 in amino acids: CASSQPRTGGEQYF. CDR3 in DNA: TGCGCCAGCAGCCAACCTAGGACAGGCGGGGAGCAGTACTTC.

The chain is built from TRBV18 and TRBJ2-1, with TRBD2 identical over 10 bases. Germline CDR1 KGHSH, CDR2 LQKENI. The CDR3 length is 15 residues. The junction had 3 bases not matched to a gene; V was cut back by 3 bases and J by 4 bases. Here the CDR3 reads CASSPPSGGYNEQFF. The DNA for the CDR3 is TGTGCCAGCTCACCCCCTAGCGGGGGTTACAATGAGCAGTTCTTC.

The rearrangement links TRBV7-9 to TRBJ1-4, with 9 bases matching TRBD1. CDR1 and CDR2 from the germline V gene are SEHNR and FQNEAQ (reference sequence). The CDR3 runs 15 residues. V was clipped by 5 bases and J by 5 bases; unmatched bases: 6. CDR3 nucleotides: TGTGCCAGCAGCGCCACAGGGGGCGTAAATGAAAAACTGTTTTTT. It codes for CASSATGGVNEKLFF.

The chain combines TRBV4-1 with TRBJ1-3, with TRBD1 matching 9 bases. The germline gives CDR1 MGHRA, CDR2 YSYEKL. Losses at the gene ends were 6 bases for V and 4 bases for J; bases not matched to a gene: 7. CDR3 size: 15 residues. CDR3 loop: CASRRTGEGGNTIYF. The CDR3, as DNA: TGCGCCAGCAGGCGGACAGGGGAGGGAGGAAACACCATATATTTT.

This chain joins TRBV28 and TRBJ2-1; 11 bases map to TRBD2. CDR1 MDHEN and CDR2 SYDVKM come from the germline V gene. Trimming cost V 6 bases and J 1 base; bases outside gene matches: 5. The CDR3 length is 16 residues. This chain's CDR3 is CASSRPSGRSYNEQFF. CDR3 sequence (DNA): TGTGCCAGCAGCAGACCTAGCGGGAGGTCCTACAATGAGCAGTTCTTC. Drawing the rest from reference TRBV28 and TRBJ2-1, the complete variable domain is DVKVTQSSRYLVKRTGEKVFLECVQDMDHENMFWYRQDPGLGLRLIYFSYDVKMKEKGDIPEGYSVSREKKERFSLILESASTNQTSMYLCASSRPSGRSYNEQFFGPGTRLTVL.

V gene TRBV27 combines with J gene TRBJ2-7; 8 nucleotides line up with TRBD1. J gave up 3 bases and V 5 bases, and 9 bases lay outside the gene matches. Germline V gene lookup returns CDR1 MNHEY and CDR2 SMNVEV (reference sequence). This CDR3 is built from 15 residues. In nucleotides, the CDR3 is TGTGCCAGCAGTGAGAGAGGACAGGGATACTACGAGCAGTACTTC. It codes for CASSERGQGYYEQYF.

This chain connects TRBV6-5 to TRBJ2-4; D is ambiguous. The V end lost 7 bases, the J end lost 7 bases, and 17 bases lay between the germline ends. The CDR3 runs to 14 residues. Germline assignment: CDR1 MNHEY and CDR2 SVGAGI. The CDR3 loop reads CASTPEATRNIQYF. The CDR3 DNA reads TGTGCCAGCACCCCTGAGGCCACTCGCAACATTCAGTACTTC.

The chain uses TRBV10-3 and TRBJ2-1; 11 bases map to TRBD2. The ends lost 0 bases at V and 9 bases at J; junction bases unmatched: 1. The CDR3 runs 14 residues. Germline-derived CDR1 and CDR2 are ENHRY and SYGVKD. CDR3 nucleotide sequence: TGTGCCATCAGTGAGTCAACTAGCGGGAGTGAGCAGTTCTTC. As protein: CAISESTSGSEQFF.

The CDR3 bases are TGCGCCAGCTCCGGAGGCGGGCTAGCGGGAACGAACACCGGGGAGCTGTTTTTT. Translated, it gives CASSGGGLAGTNTGELFF. This rearrangement joins TRBV5-1 to TRBJ2-2; 9 nucleotides agree with TRBD2. There are 18 residues in the CDR3. J lost 0 bases, V lost 7 bases, and 13 bases had no gene match. Germline loops: CDR1 SGHRS, CDR2 YFSETQ. Combining the CDR3 with reference TRBV5-1 and TRBJ2-2 gives the whole variable domain KAGVTQTPRYLIKTRGQQVTLSCSPISGHRSVSWYQQTPGQGLQFLFEYFSETQRNKGNFPGRFSGRQFSNSRSEMNVSTLELGDSALYLCASSGGGLAGTNTGELFFGEGSRLTVL.

The chain joins TRBV27 to TRBJ2-3; maybe TRBD1 (5 bases). V was pared by 7 bases and J by 8 bases, with 13 bases between. This CDR3 region has 12 residues. Germline-derived CDR1 and CDR2 are MNHEY and SMNVEV (reference sequence). CDR3 bases: TGTGCCAGCATCACACCCCAGGGTACGCAGTATTTT. This gives the protein CASITPQGTQYF.

This chain connects TRBV5-4 to TRBJ2-7; D is undetermined. The CDR3 is 13 amino acids. The ends were cut back, 3 bases at V and 7 bases at J, with 14 bases in the middle. Germline lookup yields CDR1 SGHNT and CDR2 YYREEE (reference sequence). DNA for the CDR3: TGTGCCAGCAGCTCTACCGGGTTCCGGGAGCAGTACTTC. Protein sequence: CASSSTGFREQYF.

The chain links TRBV12-3 or TRBV12-4 to TRBJ2-2; tentatively, D is TRBD2 (6 bases). This CDR3 comprises 12 residues. V was clipped by 11 bases and J by 7 bases, with 14 bases between them. In DNA, the CDR3 is TGTGCCGCGGGGATTCGGTACGGGGAGCTGTTTTTT. Its protein is CAAGIRYGELFF.